Listed below are T cell receptor beta chains from one sample, sequenced in a study of T cells expressing NK-cell markers. TCRdb reprocessed the 5' RACE reads, keeping one entry per CDR3 protein, no DNA. The sample's table shows roughly 430,000 distinct CDR3 sequences. Sequenced sample: blood T cells: a sorted CD56 or NKG2C T cell subset, CD4+ or CD8+ T cells, or bulk PBMC T cells (not recorded which). These receptors were obtained from a woman aged 18 to 75 in good health. Each CDR3 is given with its conserved first and last residue.

>TRBV7-8|TRBJ2-2
CASSLRTSMNTGELFF
>TRBV6-1|TRBJ2-5
CASSWGREVEETQYF
>TRBV11-2|TRBJ1-6
CASSLWAYLSSYNSPLHF
>TRBV5-5|TRBJ1-5
CASSLDRAGQPQHF
>TRBV12-3/TRBV12-4|TRBJ1-1
CASSLTGQRPREAFF
>TRBV20-1|TRBJ2-5
CSASPPPRDPGGTQYF
>TRBV7-3|TRBJ2-2
CASSPLGTGSTGELFF
>TRBV6-9|TRBJ2-2
CARHLGQANTGELFF
>TRBV5-1|TRBJ2-1
CASSLEGRYRGQFF
>TRBV2|TRBJ1-5
CASSEGWGQPSNQPQHF
>TRBV5-6|TRBJ2-2
CASSLRDRGLDWAGELFF
>TRBV2|TRBJ1-6
CASRVLGESAYNSPLHF
>TRBV6-2/TRBV6-3|TRBJ2-2
CASRKGHSARTGELFF
>TRBV6-1|TRBJ2-3
CASNLAGGFTDTQYF
>TRBV9|TRBJ2-5
CASSVGVSQETQYF
>TRBV4-3|TRBJ2-7
CASSQGQGLEQYF
>TRBV19|TRBJ1-1
CASRAGLDEAFF
>TRBV9|TRBJ1-1
CASSVGGSRVGNTEAFF
>TRBV7-9|TRBJ2-7
CASSLGGDRNYEQYF
>TRBV5-6|TRBJ2-3
CASSLALARGTDTQYF
>TRBV12-3/TRBV12-4|TRBJ2-3
CASSYARAGGPRDTQYF
>TRBV7-9|TRBJ2-3
CASSRRPAYNTQYF
>TRBV5-5|TRBJ2-1
CASSSGLAPEGGNNEQFF
>TRBV4-1|TRBJ1-6
CASSQEVWRGSPLHF
>TRBV20-1|TRBJ2-3
CSAIKREGTDTQYF
>TRBV5-4|TRBJ2-7
CASEGPETEQYF
>TRBV10-3|TRBJ2-1
CAISGLAYNEQFF
>TRBV3-1|TRBJ1-1
CASSQDPTVNTEAFF
>TRBV4-1|TRBJ2-1
CASSQIYNEQFF
>TRBV7-2|TRBJ2-5
CASSRSGNSETQYF
>TRBV11-2|TRBJ1-4
CASSLEGGSEEKLFF
>TRBV7-3|TRBJ1-2
CASSPSKTYGYTF
>TRBV6-5|TRBJ2-1
CASSYSLGGAMYNEQFF
>TRBV20-1|TRBJ1-3
CSAPDSSGNTIYF
>TRBV12-3/TRBV12-4|TRBJ1-4
CASSLVVGRGGTNEKLFF
>TRBV6-5|TRBJ2-3
CASSYVRGSADTQYF
>TRBV20-1|TRBJ1-4
CSARDPREIGSEKLFF
>TRBV5-4|TRBJ2-2
CASGTGTSETGELFF
>TRBV7-3|TRBJ2-2
CASSPSGPLVPNTGELFF
>TRBV6-2/TRBV6-3|TRBJ2-1
CASSYALDRPYNEQFF
>TRBV24-1|TRBJ2-1
CATSQRGNEQFF
>TRBV20-1|TRBJ2-7
CSAGTQGGLYEQYF
>TRBV12-3/TRBV12-4|TRBJ2-7
CASSDSASGSYEQYF
>TRBV5-1|TRBJ1-6
CASSYDDSPLHF
>TRBV20-1|TRBJ2-4
CSAFRARGAKNIQYF
>TRBV6-2/TRBV6-3|TRBJ1-1
CASREIAGEAFF
>TRBV29-1|TRBJ2-1
CSVIILRHGDNEQFF
>TRBV29-1|TRBJ2-1
CSVPTSGSSYNEQFF
>TRBV6-1|TRBJ1-4
CASRILGGLNEKLFF
>TRBV4-3|TRBJ2-1
CASSQGAGRGVVDEQFF
>TRBV7-3|TRBJ2-1
CASTSGLTRGNEQFF
>TRBV20-1|TRBJ1-1
CSARLTGGHTEAFF
>TRBV2|TRBJ1-5
CASSEGALGNQPQHF